The next 2 T cell receptor beta chains were all read from a single sample in a study of shared clonotypes between healthy human individuals. Only in-frame clones appear in the TCRdb table, and some are missing; sequencing was by immunoSEQ multiplex PCR. The data show roughly 2,000,000 clones, over 85% seen once. CD45RO-negative cells were positively selected for CCR7, leaving out terminally differentiated effector memory CD45RA+ cells. Sequenced input: naive CD8+ T cells sorted from blood. These receptors all stem from a man younger than 35 in good health.

The chain joins TRBV4-2 to TRBJ2-2, with 7 bases lining up with TRBD1. With 0 bases clipped from V and 6 bases from J, the junction kept 10 bases outside the gene matches. CDR3 length equals 17 residues. The V gene's germline CDR1 is LGHNA and CDR2 YNFKEQ. Written as DNA, the CDR3 is TGTGCCAGCAGCCAAGAAGGGACAGCGGTTTCGGCCGGGGAGCTGTTTTTT. This translates into CASSQEGTAVSAGELFF.

The rearrangement uses TRBV27 and TRBJ1-5; D is ambiguous. Germline values: CDR1 MNHEY, CDR2 SMNVEV (reference sequence). V was clipped by 5 bases and J by 3 bases, with 11 bases between them. The CDR3 is 14 amino acids. CDR3 sequence (DNA): TGTGCCAGCAGTACCGGACTCCACAATCAGCCCCAGCATTTT. It is translated as CASSTGLHNQPQHF.